These T cell receptor beta chains were read from a single sample in a study of T cells in Graves' hyperthyroidism and ophthalmopathy. Using its own MiXCR run on the multiplex PCR reads, TCRdb lists one record per CDR3 protein. Among fewer than 450,000 distinct CDR3 sequences, approximately 17% were seen once, and the ten largest hold around a third. The specimen sequenced was blood. These TCRs come from a woman in her 30s with Graves' hyperthyroidism that later progressed to Graves' ophthalmopathy. The conserved cysteine and the conserved F or W are not part of the CDR3 here. Each record gives: J gene, clone size, D gene, V gene, CDR3 protein. A D gene is named only where the DNA matches it firmly. Rows give clone size only sometimes, using once, few, many, or a class for an expanded clone.

TRBJ2-5 many TRBD1 TRBV25-1 ASSVSGTAQETQY
TRBJ1-5 NA NA TRBV6-4 ASSEEGGGNQPQH
TRBJ2-2 NA NA TRBV6-5 ASSYSRGVGELF
TRBJ2-5 many NA TRBV12-3/TRBV12-4 ASSSTGGKETQY
TRBJ1-5 NA NA TRBV24-1 ATSDPRTNQPQH
TRBJ1-2 few NA TRBV19 ASSMSPYGYT
TRBJ2-1 many NA TRBV24-1 ATSDLPSGANEQF
TRBJ2-7 many TRBD1 TRBV2 ASRTGYGEQY
TRBJ1-2 few NA TRBV7-6 ASSSSGREGYT
TRBJ2-7 many NA TRBV28 ASSLVTSSYEQY
TRBJ2-7 many NA TRBV18 ASSPPTGDEQY
TRBJ2-7 many NA TRBV6-1 ASSEGPMLYEQY
TRBJ1-5 many TRBD1 TRBV2 ASSRGLNQPQH
TRBJ2-3 many NA TRBV27 ASSLNPSGPDTQY
TRBJ1-1 many NA TRBV6-1 AGGGSHKATEAF
TRBJ2-1 few NA TRBV20-1 SARHPSRENEQF
TRBJ1-4 many NA TRBV2 ASSVSSGGDATNEKLF
TRBJ1-5 NA NA TRBV27 ASSLLGDYDQPQH
TRBJ2-5 many NA TRBV3-1 ASSRIEETQY
TRBJ2-1 many NA TRBV24-1 ATSDPWKDSSQF
TRBJ2-3 many NA TRBV27 ASSLDINTDTQY
TRBJ2-1 NA NA TRBV11-3 ASSDRDSFNEQF
TRBJ1-1 NA TRBD1 TRBV11-2 ASSYDRGHTEAF
TRBJ2-1 many TRBD2 TRBV24-1 ATSAGGPVNEQF
TRBJ1-2 many NA TRBV12-3/TRBV12-4 ASSLDGNYGYT
TRBJ2-2 NA NA TRBV4-2 ASSQVSFGGTGELF
TRBJ1-6 many NA TRBV7-2 ASSISEVPLH
TRBJ2-1 NA NA TRBV5-4 ASSRNQYNEQF
TRBJ1-5 NA NA TRBV19 AIGEVAGSNQPQH
TRBJ1-1 few TRBD1 TRBV20-1 SASGQGNTEAF
TRBJ1-6 NA NA TRBV2 ASSETVRGSPLH
TRBJ1-3 few NA TRBV5-5 ASSLDIRGTGNTIY
TRBJ1-1 many TRBD1 TRBV5-1 ASSEGTGGPLDTEAF
TRBJ1-4 many NA TRBV3-1 ASSQVWDPSFSTNEKLF
TRBJ1-1 many NA TRBV28 ASSLLYDGNTEAF
TRBJ1-1 once TRBD1 TRBV20-1 SANPTGGLRTEAF
TRBJ2-1 many TRBD1 TRBV12-3/TRBV12-4 ASSSGTGSSYNEQF
TRBJ2-3 many TRBD2 TRBV28 ASELSGGPTDTQY
TRBJ2-1 NA TRBD2 TRBV19 ASNPTSGLIPNEQF
TRBJ2-2 once NA TRBV20-1 SAREPLVGGELF
TRBJ1-1 few NA TRBV20-1 SARELGTDAEAF